Detailed here is one T cell receptor beta chain. The data originate from a study of blood T cell repertoires in COVID-19. Study background: PBMCs, B-cell-depleted T cells, or T cells were the source of the cDNA or gDNA that made up the material.

In the original workflow: It was from reference gene primer amplification that nucleated cell counts were estimated. Profiling relied on immunoSEQ multiplex PCR, and the TCRdb table lists in-frame clones only, not all of them. The V and J calls and clone size are taken from that table; D and trimming were inferred from the DNA. This sample has some 210,000 clones, with 80% to 90% found just once. Sequencing used peripheral blood. This sequence was found in a man aged 45-65 years with active or convalescent COVID-19.

CDR3 in DNA: TGTGCCAGCAGCCCCCACCATAGCGGGAGGGCCACAGATACGCAGTATTTT. Protein product: CASSPHHSGRATDTQYF. The chain combines TRBV4-2 with TRBJ2-3, with 11 bases matching TRBD2. V was pared by 4 bases and J by 2 bases, with 8 bases of the junction left unmatched. The germline V gene has CDR1 LGHNA and CDR2 YNFKEQ. This CDR3 region has 17 residues.